This TCR beta chain was found in a study of blood T cell repertoires in COVID-19. Ages ranged from about 18 to 89 years, with residence in 24 US areas. Losses at the gene ends were 1 base for V and 2 bases for J; bases not matched to a gene: 3. CDR3 size: 16 residues. Germline CDR1 SGHNT, CDR2 YYREEE (reference sequence). Assay used: immunoSEQ multiplex PCR; TCRdb lists only in-frame clones, some missing. The sample records 300,000 to 400,000 clones, 75% to 90% being singletons. This rearrangement joins TRBV5-4 to TRBJ2-2; 9 nucleotides align to TRBD2. Sequencing input: PBMCs or T cells enriched from blood (not recorded which). The sequence derives from a man younger than 30 who had recovered from COVID-19. The CDR3, as DNA: TGTGCCAGCAGCTTGCGACTAGCGGCAAACACCGGGGAGCTGTTTTTT. Protein: CASSLRLAANTGELFF.